The clone carrying this T cell receptor beta chain was seen repeatedly, ten times or more. What it binds is unknown. This sample was included in a study of early T cells in non-severe SARS-CoV-2 infection. For the study at large: Bulk RNA from unsorted whole blood was sequenced; chains were unpaired.

Trimming shortened V by 1 base and J by 0 bases, and 9 bases separated the two germline ends. Germline CDR1 LGHDT, CDR2 YNNKEL (reference sequence). The length of the CDR3 is 15 residues. Overall study results and limits: Using VDJdb, the matching emphasized anti-spike CD8 responses while missing private and CD4 specificities.

Unique molecular identifiers were attached to individual cDNA molecules. TCRdb re-analysed the 5' RACE reads in MiXCR, keeping a single row per CDR3 protein. This repertoire shows some 48,000 distinct CDR3 sequences, around 9.5% found once; its top ten account for about 8.3%. This clonotype was sampled from an adult who was a healthcare worker with PCR-confirmed SARS-CoV-2 infection or an uninfected control (not recorded which). V and J are TRBV3-1 and TRBJ1-1; no clear D gene. Source material: whole blood. CDR3 nucleotide sequence: TGTGCCAGCAGCCAAGCCGGGAGGATGAACACTGAAGCTTTCTTT. It yields the protein CASSQAGRMNTEAFF.